The 16 T cell receptor beta chains reported below all come from one sample, sequenced in a study of graft-versus-host responses after intestinal transplantation. Repertoires were generated with immunoSEQ multiplex PCR, while TCRdb's copy carries only in-frame clones and drops some. This sample carries 90,000 to 120,000 clones, roughly 87% of them seen once, and the ten largest clones take over 0.7%. The antigens these receptors bind are not known. The sample was unstimulated CD4+ T cells sorted from spleen or lymph node cells, taken before intestinal transplant. The receptors derive from a human donor who received an intestinal transplant.

The rearrangement joins TRBV7-9 to TRBJ2-7, with D uncertain. Looked up from germline, CDR1 is SEHNR and CDR2 is FQNEAQ (reference sequence). This CDR3 is 11 amino acids long. The V and J ends lost 10 bases and 7 bases respectively, with 14 bases between them. The CDR3 sequence is CATQRDREQYF. The CDR3 region has the DNA TGTGCCACCCAGCGTGATCGGGAGCAGTACTTC.

The rearrangement uses TRBV27 and TRBJ2-3, with 7 nucleotides matching TRBD2. This CDR3 has 12 amino acids. The junction had 6 bases not matched to a gene; V was cut back by 5 bases and J by 10 bases. Germline CDR1 reads MNHEY; CDR2 reads SMNVEV (reference sequence). The CDR3 protein is CASSIIRGAQYF. The CDR3 coding sequence is TGTGCCAGCAGTATAATACGGGGGGCGCAGTATTTT.

This clone was seen a single time. V gene TRBV19 combines with J gene TRBJ1-2; a weak D match, TRBD1 (5 bases). Germline CDR1 and CDR2: LNHDA and SQIVND (reference sequence). Trimming took off 3 bases at V and 4 bases at J, with 15 bases between the two ends. The CDR3 has 15 amino acids. The CDR3 loop reads CASSIGSGIFYGYTF. The CDR3 region has the DNA TGTGCCAGTAGTATCGGTTCAGGGATCTTCTATGGCTACACCTTC.

The gene calls are TRBV30 and TRBJ2-1; a weak D match, TRBD2 (6 bases). The CDR3 contains 13 residues. Trimming took 1 base from V and 8 from J, leaving 12 bases between them. CDR1 and CDR2 from the germline V gene are GTSNPN and SVGIG (reference sequence). The CDR3 spells CAWSDPGRHEQFF. CDR3 nucleotide sequence: TGTGCCTGGAGTGATCCAGGGAGGCATGAGCAGTTCTTC.

The chain has TRBV5-4 and TRBJ2-1; 8 bases map to TRBD1. V dropped 1 base and J dropped 5; count of bases not matched to a gene: 5. The CDR3 loop spans 15 amino acids. CDR1 and CDR2 from the germline V gene are SGHNT and YYREEE (reference sequence). The chain's CDR3 is CASSLYGTGNNEQFF. The CDR3 DNA sequence: TGTGCCAGCAGCTTGTACGGGACAGGTAACAATGAGCAGTTCTTC.

The rearrangement joins TRBV7-6 to TRBJ2-7, with TRBD1 as a possible D gene (6 bases). CDR3 length equals 13 residues. Germline loops: CDR1 SGHVS, CDR2 FNYEAQ. Trimming took off 3 bases at V and 1 base at J, with 7 bases between the two ends. The CDR3 region is CASSLDSSYEQYF. CDR3 coding DNA: TGTGCCAGCAGCTTGGACAGTTCCTACGAGCAGTACTTC. Full variable domain (rest looked up from reference TRBV7-6 and TRBJ2-7): GAGVSQSPRYKVTKRGQDVALRCDPISGHVSLYWYRQALGQGPEFLTYFNYEAQQDKSGLPNDRFSAERPEGSISTLTIQRTEQRDSAMYRCASSLDSSYEQYFGPGTRLTVT.

The chain combines TRBV5-4 with TRBJ2-7; D is unclear. Germline values: CDR1 SGHNT, CDR2 YYREEE (reference sequence). V was pared by 3 bases and J by 4 bases, with 17 bases between. The CDR3 is made up of 15 amino acids. CDR3 in DNA: TGTGCCAGCAGCTCACTCAGAGAAGTACCATACGAGCAGTACTTC. This codes for CASSSLREVPYEQYF.

This CDR3 reads CASSRLQGARDGYTF. The DNA of the CDR3 is TGCGCCAGCAGCCGCCTACAGGGGGCGCGGGATGGCTACACCTTC. This chain links TRBV4-1 with TRBJ1-2; the match to TRBD1 covers 9 bases. Germline trimming cut 4 bases from V and 6 bases from J; bases unmatched to any gene: 9. The germline V gene has CDR1 MGHRA and CDR2 YSYEKL. This CDR3 spans 15 amino acids.

This chain connects TRBV5-1 to TRBJ2-5, with 12 positions matching TRBD2. In germline, CDR1 is SGHRS, CDR2 YFSETQ. This CDR3 contains 17 residues. Trimming cost V 0 bases and J 0 bases; bases outside gene matches: 3. The CDR3 region is CASSLGLAGGYQETQYF. The CDR3 region has the DNA TGCGCCAGCAGCTTGGGGCTAGCGGGAGGGTACCAAGAGACCCAGTACTTC. Full variable domain (missing parts from reference TRBV5-1 and TRBJ2-5): KAGVTQTPRYLIKTRGQQVTLSCSPISGHRSVSWYQQTPGQGLQFLFEYFSETQRNKGNFPGRFSGRQFSNSRSEMNVSTLELGDSALYLCASSLGLAGGYQETQYFGPGTRLLVL.

The genes are TRBV7-9 and TRBJ1-6, with D perhaps TRBD1 (5 bases). In germline, CDR1 is SEHNR, CDR2 FQNEAQ (reference sequence). The CDR3 totals 14 residues. Trimming took off 3 bases at V and 13 bases at J, with 16 bases between the two ends. The CDR3 DNA sequence: TGTGCCAGCAGCTTTGGGGGAGAAGTGTCCCCCCTCCACTTT. Translation gives CASSFGGEVSPLHF.

This chain joins TRBV4-1 and TRBJ1-5; 8 bases map to TRBD1. From germline, CDR1 is MGHRA and CDR2 YSYEKL. The CDR3 runs to 15 residues. Trimming removed 4 bases from V and 4 bases from J; junction bases left unmatched: 6. In DNA, the CDR3 is TGCGCCAGCAGCCGGGGGACAGGCCGAAATCAGCCCCAGCATTTT. Translated, it gives CASSRGTGRNQPQHF.

This clone appeared once. The gene calls are TRBV5-1 and TRBJ2-1, with D unresolved. The germline V gene has CDR1 SGHRS and CDR2 YFSETQ. The V gene lost 5 bases and the J gene lost 0 bases, with 9 bases spanning the gap. The length of the CDR3 is 14 residues. Here the CDR3 DNA reads TGCGCCAGCAGGATGGCGAGCTCCTACAATGAGCAGTTCTTC. This codes for CASRMASSYNEQFF.

The chain recombines TRBV5-4 with TRBJ2-3; D is ambiguous. V was trimmed by 2 bases and J by 2 bases, leaving 18 bases between them. This CDR3 spans 17 amino acids. CDR1 SGHNT and CDR2 YYREEE come from the germline V gene (reference sequence). The chain's CDR3 is CASSFKSGAGYTDTQYF. The CDR3 DNA is TGTGCCAGCAGCTTCAAATCCGGTGCTGGGTACACAGATACGCAGTATTTT. The entire variable domain, with the rest obtained from reference TRBV5-4 and TRBJ2-3, is as follows: ETGVTQSPTHLIKTRGQQVTLRCSSQSGHNTVSWYQQALGQGPQFIFQYYREEENGRGNFPPRFSGLQFPNYSSELNVNALELDDSALYLCASSFKSGAGYTDTQYFGPGTRLTVL.

This clone was counted between two and nine times. This chain joins TRBV5-4 and TRBJ2-7, with D uncertain. The CDR3 is 14 residues long. Germline assignment: CDR1 SGHNT and CDR2 YYREEE (reference sequence). Deletions cut 4 bases from V and 5 bases from J, with 16 bases between. In DNA, the CDR3 is TGTGCCAGCAGCCGACCTGGAAGAGGCGACGAGCAGTACTTC. As protein: CASSRPGRGDEQYF.

This chain joins TRBV11-3 and TRBJ1-1; D not certain. The CDR3 length is 13 residues. The germline gives CDR1 SGHNT, CDR2 YENEEA. V was clipped by 3 bases and J by 1 base, with 6 bases between them. The CDR3, as DNA: TGTGCCAGCAGCTTGGCCGAGAACACTGAAGCTTTCTTT. It specifies CASSLAENTEAFF.

The rearrangement uses TRBV14 and TRBJ1-2; tentatively, D is TRBD1 (5 bases). Germline CDR1 SGHDN, CDR2 FVKESK. V was cut by 2 bases and J by 8 bases, with 15 bases left in between. This CDR3 is built from 14 residues. CDR3 sequence reads: CASSQLQAGGGYTF. CDR3 in DNA: TGTGCCAGCAGCCAATTACAGGCGGGCGGGGGCTACACCTTC.